This T cell receptor (beta chain) was retrieved from a study of cytomegalovirus exposure and HLA in healthy donors. Findings and limits, study-wide: The dataset shows that most TCR sequences were rare, while some public TCRs occurred in many donors.

Primers: 60 Vbeta forward and 13 Jbeta reverse. Here immunoSEQ multiplex PCR was the method, and the copy in TCRdb shows in-frame clones only, minus some. The sample lists around 140,000 clones; over 75% were seen once. As for this clone: Its antigen remains unknown.

The receptor's source is a woman aged 25 to 45 in good health and CMV-seronegative. Input material: PBMCs.

The CDR3 here is CASSIQSGRNYEQYF. The CDR3 DNA sequence: TGTGCCAGTAGTATTCAAAGCGGGAGGAATTACGAGCAGTACTTC. The chain uses TRBV19 and TRBJ2-7; TRBD2 agrees at 9 bases. V gave up 3 bases and J gave up 4 bases; unmatched junction bases: 7. CDR3 size: 15 residues. Looked up from germline, CDR1 is LNHDA and CDR2 is SQIVND (reference sequence).